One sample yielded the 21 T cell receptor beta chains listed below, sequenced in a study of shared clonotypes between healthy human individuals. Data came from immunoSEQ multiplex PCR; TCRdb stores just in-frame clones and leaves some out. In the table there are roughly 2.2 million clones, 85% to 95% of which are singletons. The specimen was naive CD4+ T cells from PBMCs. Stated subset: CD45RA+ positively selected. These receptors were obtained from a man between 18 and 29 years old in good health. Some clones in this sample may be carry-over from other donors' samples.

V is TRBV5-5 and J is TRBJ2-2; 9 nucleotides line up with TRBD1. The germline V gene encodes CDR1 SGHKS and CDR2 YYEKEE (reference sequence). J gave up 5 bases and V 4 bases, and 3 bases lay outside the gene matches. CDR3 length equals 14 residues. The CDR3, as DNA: TGTGCCAGCAGCGGGGACAGGGTAACCGGGGAGCTGTTTTTT. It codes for CASSGDRVTGELFF.

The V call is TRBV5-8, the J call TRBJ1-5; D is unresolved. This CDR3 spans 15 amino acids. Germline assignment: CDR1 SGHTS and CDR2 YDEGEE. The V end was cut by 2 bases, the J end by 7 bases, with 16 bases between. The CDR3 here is CASSLLIQGGQPQHF. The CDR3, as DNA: TGTGCCAGCAGCTTATTAATCCAAGGAGGACAGCCCCAGCATTTT.

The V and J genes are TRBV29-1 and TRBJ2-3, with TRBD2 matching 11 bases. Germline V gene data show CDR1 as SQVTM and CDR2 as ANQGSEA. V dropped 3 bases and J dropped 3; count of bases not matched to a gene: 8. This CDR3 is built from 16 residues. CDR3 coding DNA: TGCAGCGTTGAGGGGACTAGCGGCTTTATTACAGATACGCAGTATTTT. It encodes CSVEGTSGFITDTQYF.

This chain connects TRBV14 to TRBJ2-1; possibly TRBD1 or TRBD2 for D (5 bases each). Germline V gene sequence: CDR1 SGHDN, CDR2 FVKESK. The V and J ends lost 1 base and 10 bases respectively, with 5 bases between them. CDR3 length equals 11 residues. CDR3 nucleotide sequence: TGTGCCAGCAGCCAAGGGGACGAGCAGTTCTTC. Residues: CASSQGDEQFF. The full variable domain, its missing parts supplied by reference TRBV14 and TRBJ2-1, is EAGVTQFPSHSVIEKGQTVTLRCDPISGHDNLYWYRRVMGKEIKFLLHFVKESKQDESGMPNNRFLAERTGGTYSTLKVQPAELEDSGVYFCASSQGDEQFFGPGTRLTVL.

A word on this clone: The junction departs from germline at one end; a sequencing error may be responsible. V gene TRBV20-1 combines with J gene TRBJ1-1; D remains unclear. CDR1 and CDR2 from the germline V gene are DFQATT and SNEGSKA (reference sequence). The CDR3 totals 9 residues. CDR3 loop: CSAALIAVF. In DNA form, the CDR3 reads TGCAGCGCTGCTCTGATTGCGGTCTTT.

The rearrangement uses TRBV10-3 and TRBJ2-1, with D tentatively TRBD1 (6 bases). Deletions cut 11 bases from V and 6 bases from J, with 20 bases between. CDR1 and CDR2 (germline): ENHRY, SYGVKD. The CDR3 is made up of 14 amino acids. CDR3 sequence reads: CASLGGTTGNEQFF. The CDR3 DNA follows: TGTGCCTCCTTAGGGGGAACAACTGGCAATGAGCAGTTCTTC.

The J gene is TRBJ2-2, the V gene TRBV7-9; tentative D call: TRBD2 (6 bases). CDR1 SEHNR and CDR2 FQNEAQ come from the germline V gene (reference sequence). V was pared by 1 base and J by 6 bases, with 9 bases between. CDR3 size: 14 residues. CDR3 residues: CASSLGGTAGELFF. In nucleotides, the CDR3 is TGTGCCAGCAGCTTAGGCGGGACGGCCGGGGAGCTGTTTTTT. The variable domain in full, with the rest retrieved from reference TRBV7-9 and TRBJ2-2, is DTGVSQNPRHKITKRGQNVTFRCDPISEHNRLYWYRQTLGQGPEFLTYFQNEAQLEKSRLLSDRFSAERPKGSFSTLEIQRTEQGDSAMYLCASSLGGTAGELFFGEGSRLTVL.

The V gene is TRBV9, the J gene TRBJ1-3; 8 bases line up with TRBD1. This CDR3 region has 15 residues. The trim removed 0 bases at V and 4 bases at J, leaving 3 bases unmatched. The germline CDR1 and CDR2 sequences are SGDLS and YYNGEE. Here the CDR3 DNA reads TGTGCCAGCAGCGTAGGGACAGGGCCAGGAAACACCATATATTTT. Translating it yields CASSVGTGPGNTIYF.

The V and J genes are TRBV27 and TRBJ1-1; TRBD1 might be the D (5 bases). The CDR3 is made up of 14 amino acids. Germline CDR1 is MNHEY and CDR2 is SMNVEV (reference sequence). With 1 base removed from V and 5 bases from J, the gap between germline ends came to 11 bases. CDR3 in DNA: TGTGCCAGCAGTTTATTTGGGGGTAGTACTGAAGCTTTCTTT. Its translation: CASSLFGGSTEAFF.

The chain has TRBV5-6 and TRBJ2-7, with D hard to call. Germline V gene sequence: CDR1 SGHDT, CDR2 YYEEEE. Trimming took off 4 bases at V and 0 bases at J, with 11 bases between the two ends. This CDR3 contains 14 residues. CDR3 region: CASSRTAGSYEQYF. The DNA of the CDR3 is TGTGCCAGCAGCCGGACGGCCGGCTCCTACGAGCAGTACTTC.

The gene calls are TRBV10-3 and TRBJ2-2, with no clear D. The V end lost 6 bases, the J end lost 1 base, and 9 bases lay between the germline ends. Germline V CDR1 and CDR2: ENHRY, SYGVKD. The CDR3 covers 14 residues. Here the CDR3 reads CAIRDGLNTGELFF. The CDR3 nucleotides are TGTGCCATCAGGGACGGGCTGAACACCGGGGAGCTGTTTTTT.

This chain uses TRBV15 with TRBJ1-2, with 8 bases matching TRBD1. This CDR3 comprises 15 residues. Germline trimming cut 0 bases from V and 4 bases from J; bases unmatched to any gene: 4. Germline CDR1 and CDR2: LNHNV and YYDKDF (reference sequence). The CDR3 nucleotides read TGTGCCACCAGCAGAGAGCCCACAGGGGGCTATGGCTACACCTTC. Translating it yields CATSREPTGGYGYTF.

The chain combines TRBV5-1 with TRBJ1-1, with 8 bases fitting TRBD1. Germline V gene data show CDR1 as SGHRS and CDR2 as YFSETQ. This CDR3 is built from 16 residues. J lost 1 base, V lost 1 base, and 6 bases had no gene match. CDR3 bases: TGCGCCAGCAGCTTGATCACAGGGGGGAGGAACACTGAAGCTTTCTTT. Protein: CASSLITGGRNTEAFF.

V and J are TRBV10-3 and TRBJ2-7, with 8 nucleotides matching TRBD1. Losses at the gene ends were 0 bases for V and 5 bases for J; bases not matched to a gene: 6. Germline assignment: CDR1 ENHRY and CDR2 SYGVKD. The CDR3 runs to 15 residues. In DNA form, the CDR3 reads TGTGCCATCAGTGAGTCAAGTCAGGGGGCGGACGAGCAGTACTTC. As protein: CAISESSQGADEQYF.

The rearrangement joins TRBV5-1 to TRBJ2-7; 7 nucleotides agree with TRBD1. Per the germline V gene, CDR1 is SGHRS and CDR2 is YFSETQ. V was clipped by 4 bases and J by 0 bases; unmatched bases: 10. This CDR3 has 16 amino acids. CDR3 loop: CASSTTPTGSSYEQYF. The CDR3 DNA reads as TGCGCCAGCAGCACGACACCGACAGGGTCCTCCTACGAGCAGTACTTC.

The CDR3 spells CAWSVLVRGEQYF. CDR3 in DNA: TGTGCCTGGAGTGTACTGGTACGGGGGGAGCAGTACTTC. This chain connects TRBV30 to TRBJ2-7; D possibly corresponds to TRBD2 (6 bases). Trimming left V 0 bases short and J 7 bases short, with 13 bases between. The germline gives CDR1 GTSNPN, CDR2 SVGIG (reference sequence). The CDR3 is 13 amino acids.

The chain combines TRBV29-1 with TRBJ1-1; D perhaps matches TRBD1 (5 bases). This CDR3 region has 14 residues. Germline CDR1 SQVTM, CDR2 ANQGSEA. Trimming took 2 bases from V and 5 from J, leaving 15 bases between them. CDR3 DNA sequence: TGCAGCGTTGAAAGGCGGGCCCCAGGGACTGAAGCTTTCTTT. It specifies CSVERRAPGTEAFF.

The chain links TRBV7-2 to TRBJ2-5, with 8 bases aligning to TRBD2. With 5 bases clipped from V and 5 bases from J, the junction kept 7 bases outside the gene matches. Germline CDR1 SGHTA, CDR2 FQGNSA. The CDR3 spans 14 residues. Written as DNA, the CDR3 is TGTGCCAGCAGCACCCGGACTAGCTTGGAGACCCAGTACTTC. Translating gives CASSTRTSLETQYF.

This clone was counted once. CDR3 region: CASSLSLPNYGYTF. The CDR3 DNA follows: TGTGCCAGCAGCCTTAGCCTTCCTAACTATGGCTACACCTTC. This rearrangement joins TRBV28 to TRBJ1-2, with no clear D. V lost 6 bases and J 0 bases, leaving 11 bases between the germline ends. Germline V CDR1 and CDR2: MDHEN, SYDVKM. This CDR3 is 14 amino acids long.

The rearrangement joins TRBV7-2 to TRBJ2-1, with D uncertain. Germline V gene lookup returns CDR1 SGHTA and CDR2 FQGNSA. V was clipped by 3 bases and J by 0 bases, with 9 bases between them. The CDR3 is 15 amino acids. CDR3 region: CASSFSRNSYNEQFF. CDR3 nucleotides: TGTGCCAGCAGCTTCAGCCGTAACTCCTACAATGAGCAGTTCTTC.

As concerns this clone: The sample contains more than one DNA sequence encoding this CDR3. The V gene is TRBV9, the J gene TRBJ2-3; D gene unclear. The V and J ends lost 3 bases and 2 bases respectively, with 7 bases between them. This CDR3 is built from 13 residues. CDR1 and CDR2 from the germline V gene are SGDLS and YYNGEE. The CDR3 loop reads CASSESLTDTQYF. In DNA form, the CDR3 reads TGTGCCAGCAGCGAGTCCCTCACAGATACGCAGTATTTT.